This T cell receptor beta chain was recovered during a study of T-cell reconstitution after alpha-beta-depleted transplantation in children. As it was prepared, the TCRbeta library received unique molecular identifiers. In TCRdb, the PCR reads were re-called with MiXCR into one record per CDR3 protein. The table records roughly 790,000 distinct CDR3 sequences, roughly 15% of them present only once. The CDR3 has 15 amino acids. Losses at the gene ends were 6 bases for V and 3 bases for J; bases not matched to a gene: 9. Germline lookup yields CDR1 SGHTA and CDR2 FQGNSA. This specimen was PBMCs, mostly from graft donor cells, taken 360 days after TCRalphabeta/CD19-depleted stem cell transplant. This chain links TRBV7-2 with TRBJ2-7, with 9 bases aligning to TRBD1. The source is a male patient younger than 18 who had a stem cell transplant for acute lymphoblastic leukemia, so the T cells may come from the graft donor. CDR3 in DNA: TGTGCCAGCAGACGGGACAGGGAAGCTGACTACGAGCAGTACTTC. Translated: CASRRDREADYEQYF.